The next 7 T cell receptor beta chains were all read from a single sample in a study of cytomegalovirus exposure and HLA in healthy donors. PCR amplification relied on 60 Vbeta primers (plus 13 Jbeta primers). The assay was immunoSEQ multiplex PCR, and TCRdb's table has in-frame clones only and misses some. The sample features 120,000 or so clones, with around 3.9% in its top ten. Sample: PBMCs. The receptors were gathered from a man between 18 and 29 years old in good health and CMV-seronegative.

The chain links TRBV10-1 to TRBJ2-3, with TRBD2 matching over 8 bases. Germline lookup yields CDR1 WNHNN and CDR2 SYGVQD (reference sequence). This CDR3 has 15 amino acids. V gave up 0 bases and J gave up 8 bases; unmatched junction bases: 7. CDR3 coding DNA: TGCGCCAGCAGTGAGTCGGCCAGCGGGGGAACTACGCAGTATTTT. Protein: CASSESASGGTTQYF.

This chain joins TRBV4-1 and TRBJ1-1; weak D call: TRBD1 (6 bases). The V gene lost 1 base and the J gene lost 1 base, with 10 bases spanning the gap. The CDR3 has 15 amino acids. Germline V gene data show CDR1 as MGHRA and CDR2 as YSYEKL. CDR3 sequence reads: CASSQVGTTNTEAFF. CDR3 coding DNA: TGCGCCAGCAGCCAAGTTGGGACAACGAACACTGAAGCTTTCTTT.

The J gene is TRBJ1-1, the V gene TRBV2; 11 bases agree with TRBD1. This CDR3 has 13 residues. After removal of 6 bases from V and 5 bases from J, the junction contained 2 bases not matched to a gene. Germline CDR1 SNHLY, CDR2 FYNNEI. Here the CDR3 reads CASRGTGGTEAFF. The CDR3 DNA reads as TGTGCCAGCAGGGGGACAGGGGGGACTGAAGCTTTCTTT.

The chain carries TRBV9 and TRBJ2-3; TRBD2 matches 12 bases. CDR3 length: 16 residues. Germline V gene lookup returns CDR1 SGDLS and CDR2 YYNGEE. The V segment lost 4 bases and the J segment 4 bases; nucleotides outside the gene matches: 7. In DNA, the CDR3 is TGTGCCAGCAGCCCCTTCCTAGCGGGGGGGCCAGATACGCAGTATTTT. It translates to CASSPFLAGGPDTQYF.

A note on this clone: Germline and junction disagree at one end, which may indicate a read error. This chain links TRBV7-7 with TRBJ2-6; D uncertain. CDR3 size: 15 residues. The germline V gene has CDR1 SSHAT and CDR2 FNYEAQ (reference sequence). In DNA form, the CDR3 reads TGTGCTAGCAGCTTAGGGCGGTCTGGGGCCAACGTCCTGACTTTC. This translates into CASSLGRSGANVLTF.

To note about this clone: One end of the junction varies from germline; a read error may be responsible. The V gene is TRBV6-1, the J gene TRBJ2-2; TRBD1 is a possible D gene (6 bases). From germline, CDR1 is MNHNS and CDR2 SASEGT. CDR3 length: 15 amino acids. DNA for the CDR3: TGTGCCAGCAACCGAGATTTCCAGTCCGCAGGGGATCTGTTTTTT. Translating it yields CASNRDFQSAGDLFF.

The V call is TRBV27, the J call TRBJ1-2; TRBD1 matches 7 bases. Germline V CDR1 and CDR2: MNHEY, SMNVEV (reference sequence). This CDR3 has 13 residues. After removal of 5 bases from V and 8 bases from J, the junction contained 8 bases not matched to a gene. DNA for the CDR3: TGTGCCAGCAGTCATAACAGGGGCCGCGGCTACACCTTC. Protein sequence: CASSHNRGRGYTF.